This record covers a single T cell receptor beta chain. Antigen unknown. These data originate in a study of T cell repertoires in cytomegalovirus infection. Study-wide background: It was the public TCR beta signatures that indicated both CMV infection and matching HLA type.

Study results and caveats: In two of eight donors, the top clonotype was HLA-C-restricted CMV-specific. The cumulative frequency of public TCR beta families distinguished individuals who carried CMV together with the relevant HLA.

V lost 6 bases and J 5 bases, leaving 20 bases between the germline ends. CDR3 size: 16 residues. In TCRdb, the reads were re-called with MiXCR into one record per CDR3 protein. Of approximately 190,000 distinct CDR3 sequences detected, approximately 28% appear once; the ten largest clones hold under 35%. This receptor was taken from a human donor in good health (CMV status not recorded). Some clones in this sample may be carry-over from other donors' samples. Specimen: PBMCs. This chain links TRBV12-3 or TRBV12-4 with TRBJ2-1, with D unclear. The CDR3 here is CASSSTLLAVDNEQFF. The CDR3 DNA reads TGTGCCAGCAGCTCGACGCTACTCGCCGTAGACAATGAGCAGTTCTTC.